A single sample gave rise to the 25 T cell receptor beta chains below, sequenced in a study of blood T cells in healthy people across ages. Together with a sample-barcoded 5' primer, a J-beta primer mix was included in a second PCR lasting 7 to 11 cycles. Using its own MiXCR run on the 5' RACE reads, TCRdb lists one record per CDR3 protein. This table holds around 600,000 distinct CDR3 sequences, roughly 48% found once. Specimen: blood. The receptors come from a man of 80 years or more in good health.

The chain combines TRBV14 with TRBJ2-1; the D is unclear. Trimming removed 7 bases from V and 6 bases from J, with 13 bases in between. The CDR3 covers 13 residues. Per germline, CDR1 SGHDN and CDR2 FVKESK. CDR3 protein: CASTSQAVNEQFF. The CDR3 region has the DNA TGTGCCAGCACATCTCAGGCGGTCAATGAGCAGTTCTTC.

J is TRBJ1-1 and V is TRBV15, with unresolved D. This CDR3 region has 13 residues. Germline V gene data show CDR1 as LNHNV and CDR2 as YYDKDF (reference sequence). The V and J ends lost 1 base and 6 bases respectively, with 9 bases between them. CDR3 coding DNA: TGTGCCACCAGCAGAGCGCCGAGGGCTGAAGCTTTCTTT. The encoded protein is CATSRAPRAEAFF.

This chain links TRBV9 with TRBJ1-6, with no clear D. Germline V gene sequence: CDR1 SGDLS, CDR2 YYNGEE. V lost 0 bases and J lost 5, with 6 bases in between. The CDR3 runs 14 residues. The CDR3 spells CASSVGEHNSPLHF. In nucleotides, the CDR3 is TGTGCCAGCAGCGTAGGCGAGCATAATTCACCCCTCCACTTT.

This clonotype came up a few times. This rearrangement joins TRBV12-3 or TRBV12-4 to TRBJ2-7, with a possible D match to TRBD1 (6 bases). The V gene lost 1 base and the J gene lost 2 bases, with 9 bases spanning the gap. This CDR3 spans 14 amino acids. The CDR3 bases are TGTGCCAGCAGTTTAGGGGGGCCGCCCTACGAGCAGTACTTC. This gives the protein CASSLGGPPYEQYF.

The V gene is TRBV7-4, the J gene TRBJ1-6; D is unresolved. The CDR3 consists of 11 residues. V gave up 2 bases and J gave up 14 bases, with 7 bases separating them. Germline V gene lookup returns CDR1 SGHVT and CDR2 SQSDAQ. The CDR3: CASSLPRTLHF. In DNA, the CDR3 is TGTGCCAGCAGCTTACCCAGGACCCTCCACTTT.

This clonotype was counted between two and nine times. This chain links TRBV7-9 with TRBJ2-2, with D possibly matching TRBD1 (6 bases). The CDR3 consists of 14 residues. Germline CDR1 reads SEHNR; CDR2 reads FQNEAQ (reference sequence). V was pared by 5 bases and J by 6 bases, with 13 bases between. The CDR3 is CASSPHRVPGELFF. In nucleotides, the CDR3 is TGTGCCAGCAGCCCACACAGGGTCCCCGGGGAGCTGTTTTTT.

This clonotype was detected a few times. The CDR3 DNA reads as TGTGCCAGCAGCCGAAACGTGGGGACTGAAGCTTTCTTT. Amino acids: CASSRNVGTEAFF. The V gene is TRBV7-2, the J gene TRBJ1-1; D gene uncertain. The CDR3 contains 13 residues. V was shortened by 5 bases and J by 5 bases, with 12 bases between the two germline ends. The germline gives CDR1 SGHTA, CDR2 FQGNSA.

This clonotype was seen more than once but under ten times. V gene TRBV7-2 combines with J gene TRBJ2-7; no clear D gene. Trimming removed 5 bases at V and 0 bases at J, with 5 bases between. Germline V gene data show CDR1 as SGHTA and CDR2 as FQGNSA. The CDR3 has 12 amino acids. CDR3 nucleotide sequence: TGTGCCAGCAGCCGACACTCCTACGAGCAGTACTTC. Encoded protein: CASSRHSYEQYF. The variable domain in full, completed from reference TRBV7-2 and TRBJ2-7, reads GAGVSQSPSNKVTEKGKDVELRCDPISGHTALYWYRQSLGQGLEFLIYFQGNSAPDKSGLPSDRFSAERTGGSVSTLTIQRTQQEDSAVYLCASSRHSYEQYFGPGTRLTVT.

Regarding this clonotype: Mismatch with germline at one junction end may stem from a read error. The V gene is TRBV7-7, the J gene TRBJ2-5; 11 bases agree with TRBD2. Germline CDR1 is SSHAT and CDR2 is FNYEAQ (reference sequence). CDR3 size: 16 residues. The CDR3 spells CASSLGLAEGQETQYF. Written as DNA, the CDR3 is TGTGCTAGCAGCTTGGGACTAGCGGAAGGGCAGGAGACCCAGTACTTC.

This chain links TRBV3-1 with TRBJ1-6; TRBD1 agrees at 7 bases. Germline values: CDR1 LGHDT, CDR2 YNNKEL (reference sequence). V trimming: 7 bases; J trimming: 7 bases; junction bases outside the gene matches: 7. This CDR3 is built from 14 residues. CDR3 region: CASNTGQTNSPLHF. Written as DNA, the CDR3 is TGTGCCAGCAACACGGGACAGACCAATTCACCCCTCCACTTT.

This chain links TRBV2 with TRBJ2-7; no reliable D call. The end of the DNA aligns better with TRBJ2-5, so the J call may be wrong. Looked up from germline, CDR1 is SNHLY and CDR2 is FYNNEI. This CDR3 comprises 18 residues. The CDR3 nucleotides are TGTGCCAGCAGTGATCAAGGCGGCGGAGCACGAATGGGGGAGACCCAGTACTTC. It yields the protein CASSDQGGGARMGETQYF.

CDR3 in amino acids: CASSRKYQTELQETQYF. CDR3 DNA: TGTGCCAGCAGCCGGAAGTACCAGACAGAATTACAAGAGACCCAGTACTTC. The chain couples TRBV7-2 to TRBJ2-5, with a tentative D call TRBD1 (5 bases). Germline assignment: CDR1 SGHTA and CDR2 FQGNSA. This CDR3 contains 17 residues. V lost 5 bases and J lost 2, with 21 bases in between.

The rearrangement joins TRBV11-3 to TRBJ1-6; D is undetermined. V was cut by 5 bases and J by 14 bases, with 16 bases left in between. This CDR3 is built from 13 residues. Per germline, CDR1 SGHNT and CDR2 YENEEA. The DNA for the CDR3 is TGTGCCAGCAGCGGAGGTCCAGGTCAAGCCCTCCACTTT. Protein product: CASSGGPGQALHF.

Concerning this clonotype itself: A junction end diverges from the germline sequence, so it may reflect a read error. The rearrangement links TRBV10-3 to TRBJ2-4; either TRBD1 or TRBD2 may fit D (5 bases each). The CDR3 is 14 amino acids. CDR1 is ENHRY and CDR2 is SYGVKD in the germline V gene. CDR3 coding DNA: TGTGTCATCAGACCTGATGGGGGTGGAAACATTCAGTACTTC. Translating gives CVIRPDGGGNIQYF.

This clonotype has more than one count but fewer than ten. The chain is built from TRBV20-1 and TRBJ2-5; perhaps TRBD1 as D (5 bases). Germline CDR1 and CDR2: DFQATT and SNEGSKA (reference sequence). The V end was cut by 6 bases, the J end by 4 bases, with 12 bases between. The CDR3 is made up of 12 amino acids. The CDR3 DNA follows: TGCAGTGCCGAGACAGCAAGAGAGACCCAGTACTTC. It codes for CSAETARETQYF.

The V gene is TRBV30, the J gene TRBJ2-3; 13 positions match TRBD2. Germline CDR1 is GTSNPN and CDR2 is SVGIG (reference sequence). V lost 2 bases to trimming and J lost 4 bases; unmatched junction nucleotides: 12. The CDR3 length is 18 residues. CDR3 in DNA: TGTGCCTGGAGTCAGAATCCTGGACTAGCGGGAGAAGCAGATACGCAGTATTTT. It encodes CAWSQNPGLAGEADTQYF.

This clonotype was seen a few times. This sequence joins TRBV29-1 and TRBJ2-3; a possible D gene is TRBD1 (5 bases). CDR3 size: 13 residues. Per germline, CDR1 SQVTM and CDR2 ANQGSEA. V was clipped by 6 bases and J by 3 bases, with 13 bases between them. The CDR3 reads CSVGAGATDTQYF. Here the CDR3 DNA reads TGCAGCGTCGGTGCTGGGGCAACAGATACGCAGTATTTT.

For this clonotype: A much larger clone differs from this one at a single base, so this may be a read error. This sequence joins TRBV20-1 and TRBJ2-7; D ambiguous. There are 11 residues in the CDR3. CDR1 is DFQATT, CDR2 SNEGSKA, per germline (reference sequence). Trimming pared 3 bases from V and 8 bases from J, leaving 11 bases between. CDR3 nucleotide sequence: TGCAGTGCTAGTTCGGCCTGGCAGCAGTACTTC. This gives the protein CSASSAWQQYF.

This clonotype was seen a handful of times. This chain connects TRBV20-1 to TRBJ2-7, with a possible D match to TRBD1 (6 bases). The length of the CDR3 is 13 residues. The germline CDR1 and CDR2 sequences are DFQATT and SNEGSKA (reference sequence). V dropped 0 bases and J dropped 6 bases, with 12 bases sitting between them. The CDR3 DNA follows: TGCAGTGCTAGAGATCAGGGACACCGCGAGCAGTACTTC. It codes for CSARDQGHREQYF.

The V call is TRBV20-1, the J call TRBJ1-5, with D hard to call. V was trimmed by 3 bases and J by 3 bases, leaving 9 bases between them. Germline-derived CDR1 and CDR2 are DFQATT and SNEGSKA (reference sequence). This CDR3 comprises 13 residues. CDR3 sequence: CSARQPPNQPQHF. DNA for the CDR3: TGCAGTGCTAGGCAACCGCCCAATCAGCCCCAGCATTTT.

This chain links TRBV19 with TRBJ2-1, with 7 bases aligning to TRBD1. CDR1 and CDR2 (germline): LNHDA, SQIVND (reference sequence). After removal of 1 base from V and 2 bases from J, the junction contained 5 bases not matched to a gene. The CDR3 is made up of 16 amino acids. CDR3 amino acids: CASSIGKQGPYNEQFF. The CDR3 region has the DNA TGTGCCAGTAGTATAGGAAAACAGGGGCCCTACAATGAGCAGTTCTTC.

The chain carries TRBV12-3 or TRBV12-4 and TRBJ1-5; no firm D call. Trimming shortened V by 3 bases and J by 4 bases, and 10 bases separated the two germline ends. This CDR3 region has 14 residues. DNA for the CDR3: TGTGCCAGCAGTTTTCGGGTGGGTAATCAGCCCCAGCATTTT. Translating it yields CASSFRVGNQPQHF.

A few counts support this clonotype. A much larger clone lies one base from this, so it may be a read error. This chain connects TRBV6-6 to TRBJ2-7; 12 bases are a match to TRBD2. The CDR3 loop spans 17 amino acids. Germline CDR1 and CDR2: MNHNY and SVGAGI (reference sequence). The CDR3 DNA follows: TGTGCCAGCAGTTACCGGACTAGCGGGACAAGCTCCAACGAGCAGTACTTC. Translation gives CASSYRTSGTSSNEQYF.

This clonotype has more than one count but fewer than ten. The V and J genes are TRBV9 and TRBJ1-6; TRBD1 matches 8 bases. The CDR3 length is 16 residues. Germline lookup yields CDR1 SGDLS and CDR2 YYNGEE. J gave up 7 bases and V 2 bases, and 8 bases lay outside the gene matches. CDR3 protein: CASSVNPGQENSPLHF. CDR3 in DNA: TGTGCCAGCAGCGTCAACCCGGGACAGGAGAATTCACCCCTCCACTTT.

This clonotype was detected a few times. V is TRBV6-2 or TRBV6-3 and J is TRBJ2-3, with a tentative D call TRBD2 (6 bases). CDR1 is MNHEY, CDR2 SVGEGT, per germline. V gave up 2 bases and J gave up 1 base, with 10 bases separating them. The CDR3 has 15 amino acids. The CDR3 here is CASSYGRERTDTQYF. CDR3 bases: TGTGCCAGCAGTTACGGGCGGGAACGCACAGATACGCAGTATTTT.